Sequencing of this T cell receptor (beta chain) was carried out in a study of OX40 agonist ivuxolimab in advanced cancers. Study details: The patients got ivuxolimab, which is an agonistic anti-OX40 (CD134) antibody.

This CDR3 is built from 14 residues. Germline V gene sequence: CDR1 MNHEY, CDR2 SMNVEV (reference sequence). V was clipped by 7 bases and J by 0 bases, with 10 bases between them. Clones were sequenced by immunoSEQ multiplex PCR, and TCRdb holds only the in-frame ones, with some missing. The top ten clones hold about 5% of a sample with more than 70,000 clones, approximately 82% of them seen once. This TCR was recovered from an adult with an advanced solid tumor such as melanoma, head and neck, liver or kidney cancer. The sequencing here drew on CD4+ or CD8+ T cells sorted from blood, taken in a trial of the OX40 agonist ivuxolimab. The chain joins TRBV27 to TRBJ1-5; TRBD1 is a possible D gene (5 bases). In nucleotides, the CDR3 is TGTGCCAGCAAACAGGACTATAGCAATCAGCCCCAGCATTTT. Translated: CASKQDYSNQPQHF.